This T cell receptor beta chain was documented in a study of beta chain features in type 1 diabetes. Study results and caveats: There was a possibility that cDNA sequencing over-represented cells with high TCR expression. Junctions at VDJ sites from type 1 diabetes patients had fewer insertions and more deletions. In every one of the four CD4+ subsets, TCRB CDR3s were moderately but significantly shorter in Type 1 diabetes patients.

This clone appeared a few times. Its antigen is undetermined. A single heparinised blood sample, averaging about 120 mL, was obtained per donor. Populations obtained by sorting all exceeded 98% purity. All of the isolated RNA was reverse transcribed, so expressed TCRB transcripts were sequenced. The table came from immunoSEQ multiplex PCR; TCRdb's copy has only in-frame clones and leaves some out. Of approximately 260,000 clones detected, 20% to 25% appear once; the ten largest clones hold over 0.01%. Looked up from germline, CDR1 is SQVTM and CDR2 is ANQGSEA. V lost 4 bases and J lost 5, with 11 bases in between. This CDR3 has 12 residues.

The J gene is TRBJ2-5, the V gene TRBV29-1; D possibly corresponds to TRBD2 (5 bases). The receptor was derived from a woman under 40 with type 1 diabetes. The sample was naive CD4+ T cells from blood. The CDR3 here is CSVVGEAETQYF. CDR3 DNA sequence: TGCAGCGTTGTCGGGGAAGCGGAGACCCAGTACTTC.